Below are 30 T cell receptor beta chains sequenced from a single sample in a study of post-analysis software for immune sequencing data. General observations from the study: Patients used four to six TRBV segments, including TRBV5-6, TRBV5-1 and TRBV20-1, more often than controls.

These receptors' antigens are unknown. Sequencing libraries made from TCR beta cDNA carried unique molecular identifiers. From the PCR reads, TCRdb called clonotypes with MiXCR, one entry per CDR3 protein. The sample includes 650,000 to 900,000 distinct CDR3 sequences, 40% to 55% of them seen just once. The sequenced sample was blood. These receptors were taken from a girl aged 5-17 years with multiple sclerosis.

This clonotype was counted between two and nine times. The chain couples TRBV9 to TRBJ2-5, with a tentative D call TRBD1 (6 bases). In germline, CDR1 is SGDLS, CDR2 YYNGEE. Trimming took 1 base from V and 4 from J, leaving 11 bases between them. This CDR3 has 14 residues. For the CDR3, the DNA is TGTGCCAGCAGCGTAAGTCAGGGGAGAGAGACCCAGTACTTC. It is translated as CASSVSQGRETQYF.

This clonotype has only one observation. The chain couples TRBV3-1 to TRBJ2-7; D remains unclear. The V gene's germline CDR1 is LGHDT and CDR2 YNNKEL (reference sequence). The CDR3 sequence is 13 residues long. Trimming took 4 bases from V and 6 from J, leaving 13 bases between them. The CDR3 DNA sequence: TGTGCCAGCAGCCCCCGGTATCTGGGCGAGCAGTACTTC. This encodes CASSPRYLGEQYF.

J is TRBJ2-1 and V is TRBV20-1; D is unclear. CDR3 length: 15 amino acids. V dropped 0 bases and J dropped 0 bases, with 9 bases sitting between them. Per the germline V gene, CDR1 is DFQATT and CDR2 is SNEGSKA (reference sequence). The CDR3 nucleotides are TGCAGTGCTAGAGATTTAAGGAGCTCCTACAATGAGCAGTTCTTC. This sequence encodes CSARDLRSSYNEQFF.

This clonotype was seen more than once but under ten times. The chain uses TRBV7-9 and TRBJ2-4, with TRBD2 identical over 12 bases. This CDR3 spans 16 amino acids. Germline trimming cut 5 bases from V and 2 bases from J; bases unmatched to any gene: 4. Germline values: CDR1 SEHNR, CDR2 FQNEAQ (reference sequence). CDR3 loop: CASSPTSGRTKNIQYF. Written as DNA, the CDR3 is TGTGCCAGCAGCCCGACTAGCGGGAGAACCAAAAACATTCAGTACTTC.

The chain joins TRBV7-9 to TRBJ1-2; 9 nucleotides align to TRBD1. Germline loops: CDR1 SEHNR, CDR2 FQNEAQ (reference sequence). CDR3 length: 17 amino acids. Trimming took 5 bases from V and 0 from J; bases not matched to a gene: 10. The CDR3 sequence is CASSPSGTGLTNYGYTF. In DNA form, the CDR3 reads TGTGCCAGCAGCCCGTCCGGGACAGGGCTCACTAACTATGGCTACACCTTC.

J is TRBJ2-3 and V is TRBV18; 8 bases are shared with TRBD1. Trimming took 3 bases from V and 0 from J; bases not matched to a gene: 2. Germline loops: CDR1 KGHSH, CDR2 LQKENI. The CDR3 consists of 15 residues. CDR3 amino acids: CASSPDRVSTDTQYF. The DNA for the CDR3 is TGTGCCAGCTCACCGGACAGGGTGAGCACAGATACGCAGTATTTT.

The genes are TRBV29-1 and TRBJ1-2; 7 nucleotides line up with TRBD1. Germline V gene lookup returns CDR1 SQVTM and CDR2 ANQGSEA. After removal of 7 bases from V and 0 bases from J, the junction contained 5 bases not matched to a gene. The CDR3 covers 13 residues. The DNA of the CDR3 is TGCAGCGGCCTGGACAGGTCTAACTATGGCTACACCTTC. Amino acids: CSGLDRSNYGYTF.

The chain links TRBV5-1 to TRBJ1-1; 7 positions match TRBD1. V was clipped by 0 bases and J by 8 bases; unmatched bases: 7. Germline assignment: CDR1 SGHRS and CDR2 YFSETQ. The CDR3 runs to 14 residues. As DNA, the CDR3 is TGCGCCAGCAGCTTGGTAAAATGGACAGGCGAAGCTTTCTTT. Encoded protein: CASSLVKWTGEAFF.

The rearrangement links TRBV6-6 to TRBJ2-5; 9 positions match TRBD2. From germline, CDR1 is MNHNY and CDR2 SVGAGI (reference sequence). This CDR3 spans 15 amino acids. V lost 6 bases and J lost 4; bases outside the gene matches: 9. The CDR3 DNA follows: TGTGCCAGCAGCCGACGAGCGGGAGGCCTAGAGACCCAGTACTTC. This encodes CASSRRAGGLETQYF.

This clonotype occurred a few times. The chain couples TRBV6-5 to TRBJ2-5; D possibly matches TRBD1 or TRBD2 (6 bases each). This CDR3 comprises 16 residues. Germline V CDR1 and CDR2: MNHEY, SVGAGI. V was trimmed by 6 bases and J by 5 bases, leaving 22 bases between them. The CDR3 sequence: CASSPQGREHGETQYF. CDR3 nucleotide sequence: TGTGCCAGCAGCCCCCAGGGGCGGGAACACGGCGAGACCCAGTACTTC.

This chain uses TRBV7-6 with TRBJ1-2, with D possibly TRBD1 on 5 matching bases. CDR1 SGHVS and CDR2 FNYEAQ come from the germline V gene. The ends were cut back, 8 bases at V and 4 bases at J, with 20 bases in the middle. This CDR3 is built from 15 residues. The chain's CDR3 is CASAPGTGAGYGYTF. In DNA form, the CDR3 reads TGTGCCAGCGCCCCCGGGACGGGAGCTGGCTATGGCTACACCTTC.

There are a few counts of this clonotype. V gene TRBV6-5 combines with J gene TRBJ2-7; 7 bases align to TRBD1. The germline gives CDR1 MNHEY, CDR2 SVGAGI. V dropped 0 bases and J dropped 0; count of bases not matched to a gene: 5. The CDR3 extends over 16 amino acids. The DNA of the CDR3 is TGTGCCAGCAGTTACTCCCGCAGGGGGAGCTCCTACGAGCAGTACTTC. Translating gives CASSYSRRGSSYEQYF.

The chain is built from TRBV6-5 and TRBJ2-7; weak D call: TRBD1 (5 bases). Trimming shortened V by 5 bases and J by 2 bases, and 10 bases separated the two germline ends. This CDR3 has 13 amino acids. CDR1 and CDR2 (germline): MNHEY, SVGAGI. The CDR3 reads CASSNGAAYEQYF. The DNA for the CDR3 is TGTGCCAGCAGTAATGGGGCCGCCTACGAGCAGTACTTC.

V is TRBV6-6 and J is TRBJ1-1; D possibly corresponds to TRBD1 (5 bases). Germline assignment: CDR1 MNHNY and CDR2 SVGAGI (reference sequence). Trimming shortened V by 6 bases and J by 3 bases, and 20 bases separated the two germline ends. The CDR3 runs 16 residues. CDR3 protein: CASSRYLRALDTEAFF. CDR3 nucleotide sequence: TGTGCCAGCAGCCGATACCTCAGGGCCCTTGACACTGAAGCTTTCTTT.

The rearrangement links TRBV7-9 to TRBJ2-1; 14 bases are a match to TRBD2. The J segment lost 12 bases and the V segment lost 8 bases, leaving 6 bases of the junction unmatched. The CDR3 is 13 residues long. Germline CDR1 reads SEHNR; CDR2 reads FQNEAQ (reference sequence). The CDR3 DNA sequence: TGTGCCAGCCTGAGACTAGCGGGAGGGAGGCAGTTCTTC. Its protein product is CASLRLAGGRQFF.

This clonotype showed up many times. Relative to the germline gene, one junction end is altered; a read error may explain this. Written as DNA, the CDR3 is TGTGCTAGCAGCTTAGCGGCAACCTACGAGCAGTACTTC. The encoded protein is CASSLAATYEQYF. The rearrangement uses TRBV5-1 and TRBJ2-7, with D tentatively TRBD2 (6 bases). Germline-derived CDR1 and CDR2 are SGHRS and YFSETQ. This CDR3 is 13 amino acids long.

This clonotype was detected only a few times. This CDR3 reads CASSYLGTEAFF. CDR3 sequence (DNA): TGTGCCAGCAGTTACTTAGGAACTGAAGCTTTCTTT. The chain links TRBV6-6 to TRBJ1-1, with no clear D. This CDR3 is built from 12 residues. Looked up from germline, CDR1 is MNHNY and CDR2 is SVGAGI (reference sequence). V was shortened by 1 base and J by 5 bases, with 5 bases between the two germline ends.

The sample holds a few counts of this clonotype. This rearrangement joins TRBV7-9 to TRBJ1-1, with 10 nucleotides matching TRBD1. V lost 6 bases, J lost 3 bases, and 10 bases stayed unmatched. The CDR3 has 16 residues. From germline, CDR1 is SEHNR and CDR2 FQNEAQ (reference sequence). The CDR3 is CASRAGTGVYDTEAFF. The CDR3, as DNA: TGTGCCAGCAGGGCCGGGACAGGGGTTTATGACACTGAAGCTTTCTTT.

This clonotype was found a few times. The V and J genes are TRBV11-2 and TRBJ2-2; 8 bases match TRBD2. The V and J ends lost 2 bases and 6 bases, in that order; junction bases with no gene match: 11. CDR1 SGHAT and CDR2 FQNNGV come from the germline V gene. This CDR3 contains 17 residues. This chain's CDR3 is CASSLSGASGLAGELFF. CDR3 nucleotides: TGTGCCAGCAGCTTAAGCGGCGCTAGCGGGCTTGCCGGGGAGCTGTTTTTT.

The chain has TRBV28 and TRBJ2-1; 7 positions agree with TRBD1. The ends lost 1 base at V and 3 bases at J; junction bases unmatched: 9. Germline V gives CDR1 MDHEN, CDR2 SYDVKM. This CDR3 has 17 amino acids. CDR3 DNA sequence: TGTGCCAGCAGTTTATCCCTAACAGGGGTCCTCTACAATGAGCAGTTCTTC. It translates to CASSLSLTGVLYNEQFF.

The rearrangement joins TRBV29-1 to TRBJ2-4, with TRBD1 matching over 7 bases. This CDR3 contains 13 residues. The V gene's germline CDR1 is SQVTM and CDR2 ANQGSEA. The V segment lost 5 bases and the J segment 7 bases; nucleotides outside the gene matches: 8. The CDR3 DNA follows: TGCAGCGTTCTCGTGGACAGGTTGAACATTCAGTACTTC. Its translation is CSVLVDRLNIQYF.

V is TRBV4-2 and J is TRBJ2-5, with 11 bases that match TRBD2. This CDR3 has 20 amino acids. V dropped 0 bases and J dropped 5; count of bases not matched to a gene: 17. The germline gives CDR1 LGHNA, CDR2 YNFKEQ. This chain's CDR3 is CASSQEVGTTSGTRVETQYF. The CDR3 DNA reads TGTGCCAGCAGCCAAGAGGTAGGGACGACTAGCGGGACACGAGTTGAGACCCAGTACTTC.

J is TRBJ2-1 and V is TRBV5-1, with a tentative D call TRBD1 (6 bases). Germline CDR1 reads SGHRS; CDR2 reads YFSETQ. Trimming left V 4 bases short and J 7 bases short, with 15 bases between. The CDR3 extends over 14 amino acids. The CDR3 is CASSKGHPSNEQFF. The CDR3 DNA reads TGCGCCAGCAGCAAGGGACACCCTAGTAATGAGCAGTTCTTC.

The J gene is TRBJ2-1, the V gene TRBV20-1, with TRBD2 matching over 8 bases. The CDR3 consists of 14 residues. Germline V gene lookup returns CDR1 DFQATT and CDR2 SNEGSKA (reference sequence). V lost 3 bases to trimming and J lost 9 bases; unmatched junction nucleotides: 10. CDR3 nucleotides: TGCAGTGCTAGTCCGGGACTAGATCGAGGTGAGCAGTTCTTC. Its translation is CSASPGLDRGEQFF.

DNA for the CDR3: TGTGCCAGCAGACTTCAGGGGAGTCCAGATACGCAGTATTTT. Translated, it gives CASRLQGSPDTQYF. The chain has TRBV12-3 or TRBV12-4 and TRBJ2-3; tentative D call: TRBD1 (6 bases). V was shortened by 6 bases and J by 4 bases, with 14 bases between the two germline ends. CDR3 length: 14 residues.

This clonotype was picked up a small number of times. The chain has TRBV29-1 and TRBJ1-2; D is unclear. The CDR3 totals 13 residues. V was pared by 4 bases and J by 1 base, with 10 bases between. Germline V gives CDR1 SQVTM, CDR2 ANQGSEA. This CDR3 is CSVGQRHNYGYTF. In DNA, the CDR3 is TGCAGCGTTGGCCAGCGTCATAACTATGGCTACACCTTC.

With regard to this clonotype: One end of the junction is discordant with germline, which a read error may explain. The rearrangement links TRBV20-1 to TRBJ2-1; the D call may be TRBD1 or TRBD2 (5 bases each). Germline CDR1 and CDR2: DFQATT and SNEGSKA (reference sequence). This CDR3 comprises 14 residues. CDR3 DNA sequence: TGCAGTGCCAGAGCCGTGGGGGTCTACAATGAGCAGTTCTTC. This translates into CSARAVGVYNEQFF.

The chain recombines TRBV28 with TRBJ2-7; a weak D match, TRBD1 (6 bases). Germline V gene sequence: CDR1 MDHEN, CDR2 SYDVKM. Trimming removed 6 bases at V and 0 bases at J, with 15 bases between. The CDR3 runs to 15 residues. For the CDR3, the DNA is TGTGCCAGCAGGTACAGGGTGAGCAGCTCCTACGAGCAGTACTTC. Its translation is CASRYRVSSSYEQYF. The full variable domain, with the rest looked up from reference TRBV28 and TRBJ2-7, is DVKVTQSSRYLVKRTGEKVFLECVQDMDHENMFWYRQDPGLGLRLIYFSYDVKMKEKGDIPEGYSVSREKKERFSLILESASTNQTSMYLCASRYRVSSSYEQYFGPGTRLTVT.

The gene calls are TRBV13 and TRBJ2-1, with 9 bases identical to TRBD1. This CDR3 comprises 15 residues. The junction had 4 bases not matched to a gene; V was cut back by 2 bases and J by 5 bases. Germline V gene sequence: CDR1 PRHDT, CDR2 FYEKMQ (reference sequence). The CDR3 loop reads CASSLRGQGDNEQFF. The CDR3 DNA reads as TGTGCCAGCAGCTTAAGGGGACAGGGAGACAATGAGCAGTTCTTC.

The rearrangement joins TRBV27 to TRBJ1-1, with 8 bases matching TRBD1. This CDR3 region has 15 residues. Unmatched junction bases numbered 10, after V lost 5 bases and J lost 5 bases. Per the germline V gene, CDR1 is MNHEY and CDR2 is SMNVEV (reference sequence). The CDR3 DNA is TGTGCCAGCAGTCCCACAGGACAGGGCTGGACTGAAGCTTTCTTT. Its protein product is CASSPTGQGWTEAFF.